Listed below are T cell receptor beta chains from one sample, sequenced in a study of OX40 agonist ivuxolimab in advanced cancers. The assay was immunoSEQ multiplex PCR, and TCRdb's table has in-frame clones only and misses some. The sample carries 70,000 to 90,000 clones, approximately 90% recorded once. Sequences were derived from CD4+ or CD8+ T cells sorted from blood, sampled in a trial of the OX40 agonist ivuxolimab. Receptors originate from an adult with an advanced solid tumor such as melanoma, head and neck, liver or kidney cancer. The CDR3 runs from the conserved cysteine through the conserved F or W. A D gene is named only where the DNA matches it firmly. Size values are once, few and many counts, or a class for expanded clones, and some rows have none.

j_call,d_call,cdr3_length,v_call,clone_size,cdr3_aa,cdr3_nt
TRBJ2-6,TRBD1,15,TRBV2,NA,CASRDRGTGANVLTF,TGTGCCAGCAGGGACAGGGGGACTGGGGCCAACGTCCTGACTTTC
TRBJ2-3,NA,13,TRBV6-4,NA,CASSPNGADTQYF,TGTGCCAGCAGCCCCAACGGGGCAGATACGCAGTATTTT
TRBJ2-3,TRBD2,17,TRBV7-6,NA,CASSLGSGGPGTDTQYF,TGTGCCAGCAGCTTAGGATCGGGGGGACCTGGCACAGATACGCAGTATTTT
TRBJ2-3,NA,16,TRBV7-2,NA,CATRVGRKTSTDTQYF,TGTGCCACCCGGGTTGGGCGGAAAACTAGCACAGATACGCAGTATTTT
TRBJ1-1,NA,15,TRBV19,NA,CASSVTDSLNTEAFF,TGTGCCAGTAGTGTGACGGACAGTCTGAACACTGAAGCTTTCTTT
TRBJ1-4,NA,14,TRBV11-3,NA,CASSLSGTNEKLFF,TGTGCCAGCAGCTTATCCGGAACTAATGAAAAACTGTTTTTT
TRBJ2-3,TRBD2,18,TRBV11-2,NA,CASSPPRTSGLRADTQYF,TGTGCCAGCAGCCCCCCGAGGACTAGCGGGTTGCGGGCAGATACGCAGTATTTT
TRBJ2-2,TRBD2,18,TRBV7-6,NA,CASSPRLLAGGPTGELFF,TGTGCCAGCAGCCCGCGTTTGTTAGCGGGAGGGCCCACCGGGGAGCTGTTTTTT
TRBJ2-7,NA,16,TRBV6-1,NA,CASSEASQGGSYEQYF,TGTGCCAGCAGTGAAGCCTCGCAGGGGGGTTCTTACGAGCAGTACTTC
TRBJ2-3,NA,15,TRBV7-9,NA,CASSRWTTSTDTQYF,TGTGCCAGCAGCCGTTGGACAACTAGCACAGATACGCAGTATTTT
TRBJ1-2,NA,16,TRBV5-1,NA,CASSLAPGGANYGYTF,TGCGCCAGCAGCTTGGCTCCGGGCGGGGCTAACTATGGCTACACCTTC
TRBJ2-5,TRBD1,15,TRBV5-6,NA,CASSLRSLGGETQYF,TGTGCCAGCAGCTTGAGAAGTTTAGGGGGCGAGACCCAGTACTTC
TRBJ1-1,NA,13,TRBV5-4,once,CASSLNKNTEAFF,TGTGCCAGCAGCTTGAATAAGAACACTGAAGCTTTCTTT
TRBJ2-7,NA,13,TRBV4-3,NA,CASSQDFLYEQYF,TGCGCCAGCAGCCAAGACTTTCTCTACGAGCAGTACTTC
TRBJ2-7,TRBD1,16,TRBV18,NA,CASSPRGGQGAYEQYF,TGTGCCAGCTCACCCCGCGGAGGACAGGGGGCCTACGAGCAGTACTTC
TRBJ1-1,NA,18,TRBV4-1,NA,CASSQGPGTGNANTEAFF,TGCGCCAGCAGCCAAGGCCCCGGGACCGGGAACGCGAACACTGAAGCTTTCTTT
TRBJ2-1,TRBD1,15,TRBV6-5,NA,CASSTDRGKYNEQFF,TGTGCCAGCAGCACGGACAGGGGGAAATACAATGAGCAGTTCTTC
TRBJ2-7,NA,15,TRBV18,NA,CASSPLGQGLGEQYF,TGTGCCAGCTCACCATTGGGGCAGGGCTTAGGGGAGCAGTACTTC
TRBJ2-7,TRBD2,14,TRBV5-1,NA,CASNSGSEAYEQYF,TGCGCCAGCAATAGCGGGAGTGAAGCCTACGAGCAGTACTTC
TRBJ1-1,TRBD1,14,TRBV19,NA,CASSMAGGPTEAFF,TGTGCCAGTAGTATGGCAGGGGGACCCACTGAAGCTTTCTTT
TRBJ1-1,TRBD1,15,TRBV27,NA,CASSPRTGGNTEAFF,TGTGCCAGCAGTCCCCGGACAGGGGGGAACACTGAAGCTTTCTTT
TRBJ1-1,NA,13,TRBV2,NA,CALSLEGNTEAFF,TGTGCCCTAAGCCTGGAAGGGAACACTGAAGCTTTCTTT
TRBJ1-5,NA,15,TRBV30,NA,CAWSGSLGSNQPQHF,TGTGCCTGGAGTGGCTCCCTTGGGAGCAATCAGCCCCAGCATTTT
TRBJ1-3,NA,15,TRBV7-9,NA,CASSLRGDSGNTIYF,TGTGCCAGCAGCTTGCGTGGGGACTCTGGAAACACCATATATTTT
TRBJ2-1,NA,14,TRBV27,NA,CASSYETRFNEQFF,TGTGCCAGCAGTTATGAGACTCGATTCAATGAGCAGTTCTTC
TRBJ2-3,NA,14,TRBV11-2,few,CASSLDRYTDTQYF,TGTGCCAGCAGCTTGGACAGATACACAGATACGCAGTATTTT
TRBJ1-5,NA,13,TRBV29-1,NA,CSVVGQGNQPQHF,TGCAGCGTTGTAGGCCAGGGCAATCAGCCCCAGCATTTT
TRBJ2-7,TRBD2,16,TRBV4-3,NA,CASSPGGAGGNHEQYF,TGCGCCAGCAGCCCCGGAGGGGCGGGAGGGAACCACGAGCAGTACTTC
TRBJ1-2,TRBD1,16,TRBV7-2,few,CASSARTGSPLHGYTF,TGTGCCAGCAGCGCCCGGACAGGGTCCCCTCTCCATGGCTACACCTTC
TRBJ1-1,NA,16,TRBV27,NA,CASSLVPGGTNTEAFF,TGTGCCAGCAGTTTAGTCCCGGGGGGAACGAACACTGAAGCTTTCTTT
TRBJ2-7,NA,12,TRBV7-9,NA,CASSLGYSEQYF,TGTGCCAGCAGCCTGGGCTACTCCGAGCAGTACTTC
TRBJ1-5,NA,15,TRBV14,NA,CASSQGDRSGQPQHF,TGTGCCAGCAGCCAAGGTGACCGCTCAGGCCAGCCCCAGCATTTT
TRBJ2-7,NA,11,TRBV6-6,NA,CASSTVYEQYF,TGTGCCAGCAGTACGGTCTACGAGCAGTACTTC
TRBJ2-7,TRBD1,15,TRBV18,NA,CASSPGQGSSYEQYF,TGTGCCAGCTCACCTGGACAGGGTAGCTCCTACGAGCAGTACTTC
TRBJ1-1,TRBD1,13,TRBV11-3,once,CASGTGFRTEAFF,TGTGCTTCCGGGACAGGGTTTCGCACTGAAGCTTTCTTT
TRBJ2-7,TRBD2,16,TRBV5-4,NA,CASSLGRTSGIYEQYF,TGTGCCAGCAGCTTGGGGCGGACTAGCGGGATCTACGAGCAGTACTTC
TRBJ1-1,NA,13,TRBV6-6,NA,CASSKLTGFEAFF,TGTGCCAGCAGTAAACTAACGGGATTTGAAGCTTTCTTT
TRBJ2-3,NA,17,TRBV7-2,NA,CASSSLGRTTYTDTQYF,TGTGCCAGCAGCTCCTTGGGGCGGACTACCTACACAGATACGCAGTATTTT
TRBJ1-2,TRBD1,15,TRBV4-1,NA,CASSEGQGARSGYTF,TGCGCCAGCAGCGAAGGACAGGGGGCGCGGTCTGGCTACACCTTC
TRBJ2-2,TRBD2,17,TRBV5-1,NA,CASSLRTSGSSAGELFF,TGCGCCAGCAGCTTAAGAACTAGCGGGAGTTCGGCCGGGGAGCTGTTTTTT
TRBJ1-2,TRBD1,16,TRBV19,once,CASSNDLGQGNYGYTF,TGTGCCAGTAGTAACGACTTAGGACAGGGGAACTATGGCTACACCTTC
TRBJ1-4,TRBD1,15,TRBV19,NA,CASSPLDREEEKLFF,TGTGCCAGTAGTCCCTTGGACAGGGAGGAGGAAAAACTGTTTTTT
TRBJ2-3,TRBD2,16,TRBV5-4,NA,CASSLDLAGRSDTQYF,TGTGCCAGCAGCTTGGATCTAGCGGGAAGGTCAGATACGCAGTATTTT
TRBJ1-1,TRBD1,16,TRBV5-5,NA,CASSLDPRQGNTEAFF,TGTGCCAGCAGCTTGGACCCTCGACAGGGGAACACTGAAGCTTTCTTT
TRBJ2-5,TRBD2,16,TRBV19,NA,CASSLGLAEIQETQYF,TGTGCCAGTAGTCTGGGACTAGCGGAGATACAAGAGACCCAGTACTTC
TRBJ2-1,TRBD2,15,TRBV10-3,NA,CAIKNPASGPNEQFF,TGTGCCATCAAGAATCCGGCTAGCGGGCCAAATGAGCAGTTCTTC
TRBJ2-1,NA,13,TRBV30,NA,CAWSTLVNNEQFF,TGTGCCTGGAGCACCCTAGTAAACAATGAGCAGTTCTTC
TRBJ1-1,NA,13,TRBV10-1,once,CASSESRGREAFF,TGCGCCAGCAGTGAGTCCAGGGGCCGAGAAGCTTTCTTT
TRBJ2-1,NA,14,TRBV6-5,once,CASSFRLNPNEQFF,TGTGCCAGCAGCTTTCGACTTAATCCCAATGAGCAGTTCTTC
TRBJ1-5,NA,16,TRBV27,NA,CASSLKGSHSNQPQHF,TGTGCCAGCAGTTTAAAGGGCAGTCATAGCAATCAGCCCCAGCATTTT
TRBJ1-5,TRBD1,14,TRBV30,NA,CAWSEQGVSQPQHF,TGTGCCTGGAGTGAACAGGGGGTATCTCAGCCCCAGCATTTT
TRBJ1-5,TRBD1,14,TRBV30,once,CAWSGGQGNQPQHF,TGTGCCTGGAGTGGAGGACAGGGTAATCAGCCCCAGCATTTT